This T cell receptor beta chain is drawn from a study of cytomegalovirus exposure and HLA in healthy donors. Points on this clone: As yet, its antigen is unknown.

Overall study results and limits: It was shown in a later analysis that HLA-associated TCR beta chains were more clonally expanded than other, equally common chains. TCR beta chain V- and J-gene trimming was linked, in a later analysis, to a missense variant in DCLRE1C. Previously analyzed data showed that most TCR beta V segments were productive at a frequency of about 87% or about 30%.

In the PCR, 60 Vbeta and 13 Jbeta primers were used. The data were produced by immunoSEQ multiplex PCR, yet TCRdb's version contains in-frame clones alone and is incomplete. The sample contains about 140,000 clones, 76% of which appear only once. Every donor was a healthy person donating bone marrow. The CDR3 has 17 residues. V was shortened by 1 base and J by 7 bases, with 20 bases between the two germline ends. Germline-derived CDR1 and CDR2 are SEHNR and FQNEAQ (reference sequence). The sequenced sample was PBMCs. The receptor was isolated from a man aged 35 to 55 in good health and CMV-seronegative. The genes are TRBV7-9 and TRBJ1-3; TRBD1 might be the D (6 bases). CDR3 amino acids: CASSLDGPDSRSNTIYF. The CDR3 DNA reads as TGTGCCAGCAGCTTAGATGGCCCGGACAGCCGGAGTAACACCATATATTTT.